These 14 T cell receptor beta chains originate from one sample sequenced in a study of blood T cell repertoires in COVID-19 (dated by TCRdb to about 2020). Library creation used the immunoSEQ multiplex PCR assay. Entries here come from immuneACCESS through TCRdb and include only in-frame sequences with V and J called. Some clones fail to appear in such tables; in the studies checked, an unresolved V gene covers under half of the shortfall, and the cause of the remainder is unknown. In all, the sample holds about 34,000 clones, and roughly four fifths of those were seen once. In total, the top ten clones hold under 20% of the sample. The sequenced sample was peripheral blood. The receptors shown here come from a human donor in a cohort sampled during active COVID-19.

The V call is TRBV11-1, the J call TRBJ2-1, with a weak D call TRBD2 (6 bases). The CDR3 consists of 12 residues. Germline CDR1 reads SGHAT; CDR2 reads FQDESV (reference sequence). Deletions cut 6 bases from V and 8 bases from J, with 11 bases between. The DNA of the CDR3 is TGTGCCAGCAGTTCGACTAGTGATGAGCAGTTCTTC. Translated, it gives CASSSTSDEQFF.

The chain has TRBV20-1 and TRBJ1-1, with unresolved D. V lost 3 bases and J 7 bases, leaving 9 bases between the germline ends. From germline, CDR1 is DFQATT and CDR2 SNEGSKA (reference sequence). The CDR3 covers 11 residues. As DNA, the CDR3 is TGCAGTGCTAGGAGGGTTAATGAAGCTTTCTTT. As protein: CSARRVNEAFF.

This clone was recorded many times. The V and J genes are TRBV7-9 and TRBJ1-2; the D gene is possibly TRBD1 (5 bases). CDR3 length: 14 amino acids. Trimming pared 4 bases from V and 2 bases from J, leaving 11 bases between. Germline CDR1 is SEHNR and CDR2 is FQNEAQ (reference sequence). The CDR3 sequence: CASSSGALNYGYTF. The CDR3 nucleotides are TGTGCCAGCAGCTCTGGGGCACTCAACTATGGCTACACCTTC.

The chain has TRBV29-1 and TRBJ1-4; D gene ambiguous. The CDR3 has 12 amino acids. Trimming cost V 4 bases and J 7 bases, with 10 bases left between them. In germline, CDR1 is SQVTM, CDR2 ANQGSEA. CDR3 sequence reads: CSVGAGREKLFF. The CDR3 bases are TGCAGCGTTGGGGCGGGCCGTGAAAAACTGTTTTTT.

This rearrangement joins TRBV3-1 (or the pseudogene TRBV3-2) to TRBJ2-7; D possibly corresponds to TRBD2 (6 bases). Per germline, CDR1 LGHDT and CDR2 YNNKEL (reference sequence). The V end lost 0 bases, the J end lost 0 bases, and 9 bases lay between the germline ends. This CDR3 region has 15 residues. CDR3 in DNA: TGTGCCAGCAGCCAAGATGGGGGGTTCTCCTACGAGCAGTACTTC. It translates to CASSQDGGFSYEQYF.

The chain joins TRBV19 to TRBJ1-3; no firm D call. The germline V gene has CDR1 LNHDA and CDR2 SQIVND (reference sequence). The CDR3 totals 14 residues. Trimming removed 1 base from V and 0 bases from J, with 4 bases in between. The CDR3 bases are TGTGCCAGTAGTATAGGTCGCTCTGGAAACACCATATATTTT. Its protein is CASSIGRSGNTIYF.

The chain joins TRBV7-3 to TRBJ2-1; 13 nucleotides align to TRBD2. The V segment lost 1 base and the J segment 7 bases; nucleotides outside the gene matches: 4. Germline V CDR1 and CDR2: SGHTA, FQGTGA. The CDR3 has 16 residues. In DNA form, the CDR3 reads TGTGCCAGCAGCTTAAGGACTAGCGGGAGTTGGAATGAGCAGTTCTTC. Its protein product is CASSLRTSGSWNEQFF.

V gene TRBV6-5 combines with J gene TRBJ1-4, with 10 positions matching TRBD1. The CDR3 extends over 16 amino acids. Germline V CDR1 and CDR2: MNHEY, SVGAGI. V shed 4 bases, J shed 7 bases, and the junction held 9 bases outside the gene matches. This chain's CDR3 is CASSSTGTGDSEKLFF. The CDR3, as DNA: TGTGCCAGCAGTTCAACCGGGACAGGGGATAGTGAAAAACTGTTTTTT.

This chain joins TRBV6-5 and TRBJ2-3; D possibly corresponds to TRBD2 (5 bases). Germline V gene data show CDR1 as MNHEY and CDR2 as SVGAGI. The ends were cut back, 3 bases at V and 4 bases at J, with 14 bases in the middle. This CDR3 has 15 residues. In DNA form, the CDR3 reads TGTGCCAGCAGTTATAGTCCTAGCTTCCCAGATACGCAGTATTTT. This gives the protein CASSYSPSFPDTQYF.

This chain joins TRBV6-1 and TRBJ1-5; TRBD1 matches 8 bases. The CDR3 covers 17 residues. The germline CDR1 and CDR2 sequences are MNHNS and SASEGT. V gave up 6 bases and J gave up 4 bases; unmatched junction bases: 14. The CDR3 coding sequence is TGTGCCAGCAGCGAAATACAGGGGGTAAGTTGGAATCAGCCCCAGCATTTT. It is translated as CASSEIQGVSWNQPQHF.

The CDR3 loop reads CASSLGAFEAFF. The CDR3 nucleotides read TGTGCCAGCAGTTTGGGAGCTTTCGAAGCTTTCTTT. This chain uses TRBV28 with TRBJ1-1; D call uncertain. CDR3 size: 12 residues. Germline V gene lookup returns CDR1 MDHEN and CDR2 SYDVKM. The V end lost 3 bases, the J end lost 8 bases, and 10 bases lay between the germline ends.

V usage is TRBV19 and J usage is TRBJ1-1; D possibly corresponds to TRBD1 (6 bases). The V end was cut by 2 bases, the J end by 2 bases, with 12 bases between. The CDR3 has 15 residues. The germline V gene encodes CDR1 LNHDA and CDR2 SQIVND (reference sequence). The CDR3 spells CASSIPGQRNTEAFF. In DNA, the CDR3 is TGTGCCAGTAGTATACCCGGACAGCGTAACACTGAAGCTTTCTTT.

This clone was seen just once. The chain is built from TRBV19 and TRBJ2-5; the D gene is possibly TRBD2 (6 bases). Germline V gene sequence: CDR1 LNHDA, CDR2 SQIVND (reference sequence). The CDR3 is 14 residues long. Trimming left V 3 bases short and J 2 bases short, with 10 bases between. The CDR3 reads CASSISAGQETQYF. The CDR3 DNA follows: TGTGCCAGTAGTATCTCGGCGGGACAAGAGACCCAGTACTTC.

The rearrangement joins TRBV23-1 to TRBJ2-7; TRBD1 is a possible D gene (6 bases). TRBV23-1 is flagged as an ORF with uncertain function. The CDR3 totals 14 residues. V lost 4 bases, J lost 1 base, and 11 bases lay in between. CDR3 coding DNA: TGCGCCAGCAGTCCATGGACAGAGTCCTACGAGCAGTACTTC. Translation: CASSPWTESYEQYF.